These T cell receptor beta chains were read from a single sample in a study of T cell repertoires in cytomegalovirus infection. MiXCR, run by TCRdb on the reads, gives a single entry per CDR3 protein. The repertoire has about 180,000 distinct CDR3 sequences, 14% of them found once; the top ten carry 25% to 30%. What was sequenced was PBMCs. All receptors derive from a human donor in good health (CMV status not recorded). Some clones in this sample may be carry-over from other donors' samples. The CDR3 runs from the conserved cysteine through the conserved F or W. The order of the fields is J gene, clone size, D gene, V gene, CDR3 protein, CDR3 DNA. D genes are given only for firm matches. Not all rows give a size; the values are once, few, many and, for expanded clones, a class.

j_gene: TRBJ2-1; abundance: -; d_gene: TRBD2; v_gene: TRBV6-5; CDR3aa: CASRVPGLAGGQFF; CDR3nt: TGTGCCAGCAGGGTACCGGGACTAGCGGGGGGACAGTTCTTC
j_gene: TRBJ2-2; abundance: -; d_gene: -; v_gene: TRBV29-1; CDR3aa: CSAQLRGTGELFF; CDR3nt: TGCAGCGCTCAGCTCCGAGGAACCGGGGAGCTGTTTTTT
j_gene: TRBJ1-1; abundance: -; d_gene: -; v_gene: TRBV29-1; CDR3aa: CSVDTVNTEAFF; CDR3nt: TGCAGCGTAGACACAGTGAACACTGAAGCTTTCTTT
j_gene: TRBJ1-2; abundance: few; d_gene: -; v_gene: TRBV7-4; CDR3aa: CASSLGQRLRRANYGYTF; CDR3nt: TGTGCCAGCAGCTTAGGACAGCGATTACGCCGGGCTAACTATGGCTACACCTTC
j_gene: TRBJ2-2; abundance: few; d_gene: -; v_gene: TRBV7-9; CDR3aa: CASSLRGHLRPSDTGELFF; CDR3nt: TGTGCCAGCAGCTTGCGAGGACACCTTCGACCTTCGGACACCGGGGAGCTGTTTTTT
j_gene: TRBJ2-5; abundance: few; d_gene: TRBD1; v_gene: TRBV4-3; CDR3aa: CASSQGTGGQETQYF; CDR3nt: TGCGCCAGCAGCCAAGGGACAGGGGGTCAAGAGACCCAGTACTTC
j_gene: TRBJ1-2; abundance: few; d_gene: -; v_gene: TRBV4-2; CDR3aa: CASSHQGNYGYTF; CDR3nt: TGTGCCAGCAGCCATCAGGGTAACTATGGCTACACCTTC
j_gene: TRBJ2-1; abundance: many; d_gene: TRBD2; v_gene: TRBV7-3; CDR3aa: CASSLGSGGYNEQFF; CDR3nt: TGTGCCAGCAGCTTAGGTAGCGGGGGCTACAATGAGCAGTTCTTC
j_gene: TRBJ1-4; abundance: many; d_gene: TRBD1; v_gene: TRBV7-6; CDR3aa: CASSPPGQGGEKLFF; CDR3nt: TGTGCCAGCAGCCCCCCTGGACAGGGTGGTGAAAAACTGTTTTTT
j_gene: TRBJ2-5; abundance: many; d_gene: -; v_gene: TRBV7-2; CDR3aa: CASSRGQETQYF; CDR3nt: TGTGCCAGCAGCCGAGGTCAAGAGACCCAGTACTTC
j_gene: TRBJ2-7; abundance: few; d_gene: -; v_gene: TRBV28; CDR3aa: CASSFNLAASSYEQYF; CDR3nt: TGTGCCAGCAGTTTCAACTTAGCGGCGAGCTCCTACGAGCAGTACTTC
j_gene: TRBJ2-3; abundance: few; d_gene: -; v_gene: TRBV7-6; CDR3aa: CASSLRGFLTDTQYF; CDR3nt: TGTGCCAGCAGCTTAAGGGGATTTCTCACAGATACGCAGTATTTT
j_gene: TRBJ2-3; abundance: many; d_gene: TRBD1; v_gene: TRBV6-1; CDR3aa: CASLTGTGSTDTQYF; CDR3nt: TGTGCCAGCTTGACCGGGACAGGGTCCACAGATACGCAGTATTTT
j_gene: TRBJ1-5; abundance: many; d_gene: TRBD1; v_gene: TRBV29-1; CDR3aa: CSVTQGINQPQHF; CDR3nt: TGCAGCGTAACACAGGGGATCAATCAGCCCCAGCATTTT
j_gene: TRBJ1-1; abundance: few; d_gene: -; v_gene: TRBV6-6; CDR3aa: CASSYGAGNTEAFF; CDR3nt: TGTGCCAGCAGTTACGGGGCAGGGAACACTGAAGCTTTCTTT
j_gene: TRBJ1-4; abundance: many; d_gene: -; v_gene: TRBV7-2; CDR3aa: CASSLDQRGEKLFF; CDR3nt: TGTGCCAGCAGCTTAGACCAAAGAGGTGAAAAACTGTTTTTT
j_gene: TRBJ1-1; abundance: few; d_gene: -; v_gene: TRBV9; CDR3aa: CASSAGIGHMNTEAFF; CDR3nt: TGTGCCAGCAGCGCCGGCATCGGACATATGAACACTGAAGCTTTCTTT
j_gene: TRBJ1-2; abundance: -; d_gene: TRBD1; v_gene: TRBV7-9; CDR3aa: CASSRTGGNGYTF; CDR3nt: TGTGCCAGCAGCCGGACAGGGGGAAACGGCTACACCTTC
j_gene: TRBJ2-3; abundance: many; d_gene: -; v_gene: TRBV11-2; CDR3aa: CASSLGVGSYTDTQYF; CDR3nt: TGTGCCAGCAGCTTAGGCGTCGGGTCTTACACAGATACGCAGTATTTT
j_gene: TRBJ1-2; abundance: many; d_gene: -; v_gene: TRBV5-1; CDR3aa: CASSLEGQNYGYTF; CDR3nt: TGCGCCAGCAGCTTGGAGGGACAAAACTATGGCTACACCTTC
j_gene: TRBJ2-5; abundance: many; d_gene: -; v_gene: TRBV7-2; CDR3aa: CASSLSRAGQETQYF; CDR3nt: TGTGCCAGCAGCTTGAGCAGGGCAGGTCAAGAGACCCAGTACTTC
j_gene: TRBJ2-3; abundance: many; d_gene: -; v_gene: TRBV7-9; CDR3aa: CASSRDGTDTQYF; CDR3nt: TGTGCCAGCAGCCGGGACGGGACAGATACGCAGTATTTT
j_gene: TRBJ2-3; abundance: many; d_gene: TRBD2; v_gene: TRBV6-4; CDR3aa: CASSDSSTSSDTQYF; CDR3nt: TGTGCCAGCAGTGATTCGTCGACTAGCTCAGATACGCAGTATTTT